This T cell receptor (beta chain) came from a study of cytomegalovirus exposure and HLA in healthy donors (dated by TCRdb to 2016 to 2017). At the level of the whole study: In an earlier analysis of around 540 of the donors, 276 Gb of sequence data and 100 million or so unique TCR beta sequences from 150 million to 200 million T cells were reported. An early release covering around 630 HLA-typed donors comprised about 310 gigabases of sequencing data and tens of millions of unique TCR sequences. Among the approximately 420 genotyped donors, about 83% belonged to the genetic ancestry cluster associated with self-reported Caucasian donors. The study was designed to test whether signatures of past pathogen exposure could be identified by cataloging public T cell receptors. The study profiled the T cell repertoires of hundreds of subjects by immunosequencing and related them to cytomegalovirus serostatus. In addition to the first cohort of approximately 650 subjects, a separate validation cohort of 120 different subjects was used. High-throughput TCR immunosequencing, statistical association of individual TCRs with disease status, and machine learning were combined to predict cytomegalovirus infection status. A later analysis re-examined previously published TCR beta repertoires from 500 to 700 donors and added high-resolution HLA genotyping to investigate patterns of TCR occurrence. Rather than using new phenotypic data, the later analysis identified candidate immune exposures from TCR beta sequences and from how often those sequences occurred across donors. An earlier analysis of 587 of the donors applied high-throughput TCR beta sequencing to assess whether each TCR beta V gene segment acted as functional or pseudogenic. Donor age, sex, ethnicity and CMV serostatus were compiled together with the repertoire data. Genome-wide SNP genotypes for about three fifths of the roughly 670 donors were used in a later genetic analysis, which treated that subset as a discovery cohort. All discovery cohort repertoires had been generated using a single sequencing platform. HLA typing included class I and class II loci at four-digit resolution. Typing coverage varied by locus: roughly 629-630 donors for A, B, C, DRB1 and DQB1; more than 500 for DQA1; approximately 610 for DPA1; more than 450 for DPB1. Because of strong linkage in the cohort, five DR-DQ haplotypes were treated as single units for association and clustering. Among some 410 genotyped donors of the cohort, an average of approximately 230,000 unique TCR beta nucleotide sequences were sequenced per donor, around a sixth of them non-productive. What the authors observed across the whole study: HLA typing was unavailable for some donors at each locus, so association tests used only the typed subset. Some 15 rarely observed V segments, including chromosome 9 orphons, were excluded from the earlier analysis of 550 to 700 of the donors because counts were too low. Some IMGT-functional V segments, including TRBV6-2 and TRBV6-3, could not be distinguished by the 87-base-pair reads and were therefore excluded. Most CMV-associated TCR beta chains appeared to be HLA-restricted in a later analysis, and the HLA associations seemed to be driven largely by CMV exposure. CMV serostatus was the only immune exposure information available for the cohort. A few of the identified cytomegalovirus-associated TCR beta chains were confirmed in vitro to be specific for cytomegalovirus antigens. Across donors, most TCR sequences were observed very rarely, whereas some public TCRs were present in many individuals. Sequencing depth was assumed to be roughly uniform across donors in the presence/absence analyses, though that assumption may not hold. In this cohort, only TCR beta chains were sequenced, and detectable features were limited by the absence of alpha or paired-chain data. A further reported finding was that TCR beta sequences accurately predicted the HLA-A and HLA-B alleles for most subjects in the first cohort. The study listed 164 TCR beta chains as associated with cytomegalovirus. V-gene and J-gene trimming of TCR beta chains was associated with a missense DCLRE1C variant in a later genetic analysis, and the association was replicated in an independent cohort. A later analysis reported that several top co-occurrence clusters appeared linked to parvovirus B19, influenza, CMV and Epstein-Barr virus. The classifier was reported to diagnose cytomegalovirus status with high specificity and sensitivity in both the original and validation cohorts. When HLA alleles, especially DR and DQ, strongly co-occurred, attributing TCR associations to individual alleles was difficult. Linkage disequilibrium might explain the correlated functional status among segregating V segments, but an unknown experimental factor could not be excluded. Specific HLA alleles were associated with 18,000 or so TCR beta sequences at a false discovery rate of 0.05 in a later analysis. In a later genetic analysis, fewer N-insertions in productive TCRs were reported among donors in an Asian-associated ancestry cluster than the roughly 700-donor mean. An earlier analysis of 587 of the donors showed that most TCR beta V segments appeared in productive rearrangements either about 87% or about 30% of the time, which broadly matched IMGT annotations. A later analysis found that TCR association rates varied across HLA loci, with DRB1 alleles showing the most associated TCRs and HLA-C alleles the fewest. In a later analysis, HLA-associated TCR beta chains were found to be more clonally expanded and to have lower generation probabilities than equally common non-associated chains. A cluster of highly shared sequence variants was judged likely to represent a technical artifact of the sequencing pipeline. The authors suggested that the approach could potentially be generalized to other disease states and immunological phenotypes.

Of note for this clone: The antigen it binds to is not known. Base qualities are missing; no much larger clone stands one base away.

Reading from cysteine to phenylalanine, the CDR3 counts 17 amino acids. CDR3 DNA only is kept here, 51 bases in frame from base 1. According to the germline V gene (reference sequence), CDR1 reads SEHNR and CDR2 reads FQNEAQ. V is shortened by 5 bases, J by 2 bases, and the region joining them spans 20 bases. The cohort consisted of 600 to 700 healthy bone marrow donors. At the time of sampling, every cohort member was nominally healthy, though immune exposures that went unrecorded were likely present. The donor was CMV seropositive and was included in the group of 290 or so seropositive cohort members. A peripheral blood sample was provided by each donor, and peripheral blood mononuclear cells were used for TCR beta sequencing. Genomic DNA extraction from the blood cell samples was performed with the Qiagen DNeasy Blood Extraction Kit. Preparation of the library involved the immunoSEQ multiplex PCR assay. For the multiplex PCR, a mixture combining 60 forward primers for TCR Vbeta segments and 13 reverse primers for TCR Jbeta segments was used. Amplification of the CDR3 region of rearranged TCR beta genes was performed with a multiplex PCR assay on genomic DNA. Amplified TCR beta libraries were sequenced as 87-base-pair reads on the Illumina HiSeq System. As for how the authors treated the data: A later analysis tallied some 79 million unique TCR beta chains across the 666 repertoires, and around 9.9 million of those chains were shared by two or more donors. Raw reads were error-corrected and collapsed into unique sequences with a nearest-neighbor algorithm that merged closely related sequences to remove PCR and sequencing errors. To assign V, D and J gene segments, CDR3 sequences were aligned to IMGT reference sequences. For a sequence to be retained, a match of at least six nucleotides was required to both a V gene segment and a J gene segment. Rearrangements were called productive when the CDR3 lacked stop codons and stayed in frame with V and J; all others were non-productive. CDR3 was defined by IMGT convention, running from the second conserved V-encoded cysteine to the conserved J-encoded phenylalanine. Sequences without an unambiguous match to a single V gene segment were excluded from the earlier analysis of about 600 of the donors. An earlier analysis of some 610 of the donors called V segments functional above 56.7% productive rearrangements and segregating when the between-donor standard deviation exceeded 5%. A statistical classification framework was developed to diagnose cytomegalovirus status using the catalog of TCR beta chain sequences. In a later analysis, V and J genes were assigned by comparing TCR nucleotide sequences against IMGT/GENE-DB human TR gene sequences. In a later analysis, CDR3 sequences and most-parsimonious VDJ recombination scenarios were assigned using the TCRdist pipeline. In a later analysis, each TCR beta chain was defined by its CDR3 amino acid sequence together with its V-gene family, and reads without a unique V-gene family were excluded. As a way to deal with suspected cross-contamination and a sequencing artifact, a later analysis dropped more than 500 nucleotide sequences that were highly shared and had low generation probability. A later analysis calculated a clonal expansion index for each public chain from normalized within-repertoire ranks of inferred template counts. A later analysis computed generation probabilities with a VDJ recombination model fitted to out-of-frame rearrangements, and checked the results against IGoR. Hypergeometric tests were used in a later analysis to score TCR-TCR, TCR-HLA and TCR-CMV co-occurrence, with a repertoire-size bias correction applied to the TCR pairs. False discovery rates were estimated in a later analysis by permuting HLA or CMV assignments 20 times. In a later analysis, co-occurring TCRs were grouped using DBSCAN, with TCRdist sequence similarity added in when clustering inside HLA-allele-positive subsets. For co-occurrence clustering, repertoires with fewer than 30,000 or more than 120,000 public chains were excluded, along with 5 or 6 repertoires with anomalous nucleotide sharing. TCRdb holds this immuneACCESS table with in-frame rearrangements only. Some clones are missing; in checked studies, unresolved V genes explain under half, and the rest has no known cause. That table is the source of V, J and clone size, and D and trimming were worked out from the DNA. Present in this sample are 180,000 or so clones, roughly 80% of which were seen just once. The ten top clones hold around 8.3% of the sample.

The chain uses TRBV7-9 and TRBJ2-3; D gene: possibly TRBD1, on 5 matching bases. The receptor was derived from a woman aged 40 to 55 in good health and CMV-seropositive. The sample taken for sequencing was PBMCs. CDR3 reads: CASSAGHATPTTDTQYF. The sequenced DNA: TGTGCCAGCAGCGCCGGACACGCTACCCCAACCACAGATACGCAGTATTTT.